The entry below describes one T cell receptor (beta chain). These data originate in a study of blood T cell repertoires in COVID-19. Study in general: T cells, B-cell-depleted T cells, or PBMCs supplied cDNA or gDNA.

Original methodology: Amplification of reference gene primers was used by the study to estimate nucleated cell counts. Generated by immunoSEQ multiplex PCR, the TCRdb table keeps only in-frame clones and is missing some. V, J and clone size are those of that table, while D and trimming were read from the DNA. The sample holds 150,000 to 200,000 clones; 88% are singletons and the top ten take about 4.4%. The specimen was peripheral blood. The TCR sequence derives from a human donor in a cohort sampled during active COVID-19.

CDR3 bases: TGTGCCAGCAGGGGACAGACTGAAGCTTTCTTT. Translated, it gives CASRGQTEAFF. The chain uses TRBV5-6 and TRBJ1-1, with 7 nucleotides matching TRBD1. This CDR3 spans 11 amino acids. Germline V gene data show CDR1 as SGHDT and CDR2 as YYEEEE. J was trimmed by 5 bases and V by 5 bases; bases with no gene match: 0.